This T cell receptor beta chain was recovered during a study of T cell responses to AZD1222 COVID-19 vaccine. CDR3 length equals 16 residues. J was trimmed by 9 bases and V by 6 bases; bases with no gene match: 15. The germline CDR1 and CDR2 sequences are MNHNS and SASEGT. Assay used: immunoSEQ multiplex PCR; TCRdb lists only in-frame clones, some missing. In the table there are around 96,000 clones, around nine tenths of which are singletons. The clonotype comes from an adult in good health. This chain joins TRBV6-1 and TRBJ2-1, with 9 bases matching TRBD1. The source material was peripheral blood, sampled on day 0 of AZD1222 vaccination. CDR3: CASRETPGQGPGEQFF. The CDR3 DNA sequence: TGTGCCAGCAGGGAAACCCCGGGACAGGGACCGGGTGAGCAGTTCTTC.